This paragraph covers one TCR beta chain sequence. Its specific antigen is unknown. Base qualities are missing; no much larger clone stands one base away. These data are taken from a study of CD8 T cells in ankylosing spondylitis (dated by TCRdb to about 2017). Study-wide context: T cell receptor beta repertoires were profiled in healthy donors and ankylosing spondylitis patients so that disease-linked TCR variants could be found. Peripheral blood samples were taken, and synovial fluid was additionally collected from ankylosing spondylitis patients. The full study cohort was made up of about two dozen ankylosing spondylitis patients and about a hundred healthy donors.

The CDR3, from cysteine to phenylalanine, totals 18 residues. Only the CDR3 part of the read is kept: 54 bases, read in frame from the first base. CDR1 and CDR2, looked up from the germline V gene (reference sequence), are DFQATT and SNEGSKA. A distance of 23 bases separates the germline ends of V and J, which lose 1 base and 1 base respectively. What the work shows at the level of the full study, not this receptor alone: A CD8+ phenotype was shown by the disease-linked clones, which were found at relatively low frequencies in peripheral blood. Some TCR beta motif variants had previously been reported in synovial fluid and blood of reactive arthritis patients, which suggested common disease-initiation mechanisms. Blood from ankylosing spondylitis patients appeared to be characterized by a TCR beta motif composed of 7 to 9 highly homologous amino acid variants. The disease-linked clones were reported to be significantly enriched in matched synovial fluid samples from ankylosing spondylitis patients.

TCRdb names Illumina HiSeq 2500 as the instrument used. TCR beta libraries were prepared by quantitative 5'-RACE with molecular barcodes. The study's own analysis went as follows. A new computational method, built on a probabilistic model of VDJ rearrangement, was used to identify disease-linked TCR variants. TCRdb itself trimmed the public reads at Q25 with fastp, ran MiXCR and retained productive beta chains. Rows matching on CDR3 protein sequence are summarized as one entry with the most common DNA and genes. These V and J calls are TCRdb output, not the study's own analysis. The sample table lists about 840,000 distinct CDR3 sequences, about 10% of them with a count of one. The ten biggest clones cover around 0.51% of the sample.

The clonotype comes from a male donor with ankylosing spondylitis. Sequencing used blood, either unsorted or a sorted T cell fraction (not recorded which). Here the chain combines TRBV20-1 and TRBJ2-7; the best D guess is TRBD2, with 6 bases matching. The DNA reads as follows: TGCAGTGCTAGAGTGAGGAGGGAAAGTGAAGAGCTGTCCTACGAGCAGTACTTC. This sequence encodes CSARVRRESEELSYEQYF.